The rows below give T cell receptor beta chains drawn from one sample of a study of shared clonotypes between healthy human individuals. Only in-frame clones appear in the TCRdb table, and some are missing; sequencing was by immunoSEQ multiplex PCR. The sample comprises roughly 2.5 million clones, around nine tenths of which are singletons, and around 0.14% rests with the top ten. Sequencing input: naive CD4+ T cells sorted from blood. The receptors come from a man in his late teens or twenties in good health. The CDR3 runs from the conserved cysteine through the conserved F or W. A D gene is named only where the DNA matches it firmly. The size field is filled for only some rows; it gives once, few, many or a size class.

TRBJ2-1,NA,TRBD1,TRBV7-3,TGTGCCAGCAGCTACGACAGGGGGGGAAACAATGAGCAGTTCTTC,CASSYDRGGNNEQFF
TRBJ2-7,NA,TRBD2,TRBV5-1,TGCGCCAGCAGCTATCGGACTAGTAACCCCTACGAGCAGTACTTC,CASSYRTSNPYEQYF
TRBJ2-3,NA,NA,TRBV28,TGTGCCAGCAGTTTATTAGGGCAGGCCACAGATACGCAGTATTTT,CASSLLGQATDTQYF
TRBJ1-5,NA,NA,TRBV28,TGTGCCAGCAGCGATCCGGACGGCGGCTATAGCAATCAGCCCCAGCATTTT,CASSDPDGGYSNQPQHF
TRBJ2-3,NA,TRBD2,TRBV5-5,TGTGCCAGCAGCTCCGGACTAGCAGGGCACACAGATACGCAGTATTTT,CASSSGLAGHTDTQYF
TRBJ2-3,NA,TRBD2,TRBV4-1,TGCGCCAGCAGCCAAGAGGGAAGGACTAGCGGGGTGAGAACCTATACGCAGTATTTT,CASSQEGRTSGVRTYTQYF
TRBJ2-3,NA,NA,TRBV5-1,TGCGCCAGCAGCTCCATTCAGGGGTTCGGCACAGATACGCAGTATTTT,CASSSIQGFGTDTQYF
TRBJ2-7,NA,TRBD2,TRBV7-2,TGTGCCAGCAGCCTTAGCGGGGGGGCCAACTACGAGCAGTACTTC,CASSLSGGANYEQYF
TRBJ2-5,NA,NA,TRBV19,TGTGCCAGTAGCCTCAGGGAGACCCAGTACTTC,CASSLRETQYF
TRBJ2-2,NA,NA,TRBV19,TGTGCCAGTAGTACCGTGGGGACGAACACCGGGGAGCTGTTTTTT,CASSTVGTNTGELFF
TRBJ1-4,NA,NA,TRBV19,TGTGCCAGTAGTATCTGGTTTAATGAAAAACTGTTTTTT,CASSIWFNEKLFF
TRBJ1-2,NA,TRBD1,TRBV29-1,TGCAGCGTTGAAAATACAGGGGATTATGGCTACACCTTC,CSVENTGDYGYTF
TRBJ1-5,NA,NA,TRBV6-6,TGTGCCAGCAGTTACGGGGGGGATAATCAGCCCCAGCATTTT,CASSYGGDNQPQHF
TRBJ2-3,few,NA,TRBV9,TGTGCCAGCAGCGGGACTAGCACAGATACGCAGTATTTT,CASSGTSTDTQYF
TRBJ2-2,NA,NA,TRBV4-3,TGCGCCAGCAGCCAACGTGGATTTTTGGATCCCGGGGAGCTGTTTTTT,CASSQRGFLDPGELFF
TRBJ2-2,NA,TRBD2,TRBV6-6,TGTGCCAGCAGTACCCCTAGCGGGAGGCCCGGGGAGCTGTTTTTT,CASSTPSGRPGELFF
TRBJ2-3,NA,TRBD2,TRBV5-4,TGTGCCAGCAGCGTTAGCGGGAGTCAGGCAGATACGCAGTATTTT,CASSVSGSQADTQYF
TRBJ2-7,NA,NA,TRBV18,TGTGCCAGCTCACCAGTAGCGGCAGGAAGGGCCCAGGGAGAGCAGTACTTC,CASSPVAAGRAQGEQYF
TRBJ2-1,NA,TRBD2,TRBV7-6,TGTGCCAGCAGCTTCAGCGGGAGAAATGAGCAGTTCTTC,CASSFSGRNEQFF
TRBJ2-7,once,TRBD1,TRBV5-3,TGTGCCAGAAGCGGACCGACAGGGGCTCTCTACGAGCAGTACTTC,CARSGPTGALYEQYF
TRBJ2-2,NA,TRBD2,TRBV6-6,TGTGCCAGCACGCCTACACAGCGGGGCCGTCTGGTGGAGCTGTTTTTT,CASTPTQRGRLVELFF
TRBJ1-2,NA,TRBD1,TRBV5-6,TGTGCCAGCAGCTTGGCGACAGGGGGTAACTATGGCTACACCTTC,CASSLATGGNYGYTF
TRBJ1-1,NA,TRBD1,TRBV5-4,TGTGCCAGCAGCGGCGGGACAGAGTGGTTGAACACTGAAGCTTTCTTT,CASSGGTEWLNTEAFF
TRBJ2-1,NA,NA,TRBV21-1,TGTGCCAGCAGCAAATCGCCCCGCGGACTAGCGGGGACTGGCTCCTACAATGAGCAGTTCTTC,CASSKSPRGLAGTGSYNEQFF
TRBJ1-1,NA,NA,TRBV5-4,TGTGCCAGCAGCTTTCAGCGGAACACTGAAGCTTTCTTT,CASSFQRNTEAFF
TRBJ2-3,NA,NA,TRBV7-9,TGTGCCAGCAGTCGGGGAGAAGGAAATACGCAGTATTTT,CASSRGEGNTQYF
TRBJ1-2,NA,NA,TRBV2,TGTGCCAGCACAAGGTTAGCTAACTATGGCTACACCTTC,CASTRLANYGYTF
TRBJ1-2,NA,NA,TRBV7-2,TGTGCCAGCAGCTACGGGGGGGGTGCTGCTAACTATGGCTACACCTTC,CASSYGGGAANYGYTF
TRBJ1-1,NA,NA,TRBV2,TGTGCCAGCAGTGTAGGACAGTTTGCAGCTTTCTTT,CASSVGQFAAFF
TRBJ2-3,once,NA,TRBV7-3,TGTGCCAGCAGCTTGGGCCCGTGGGCGGGTGAGGCAGATACGCAGTATTTT,CASSLGPWAGEADTQYF
TRBJ2-7,NA,TRBD1,TRBV10-2,TGCGCCAGCAGTGACCCTGGGGACAGATTCCCCCTAAAGCAGTACTTC,CASSDPGDRFPLKQYF
TRBJ1-2,NA,TRBD1,TRBV5-1,TGCGCCAGCGGACAGGGGGATAACTATGGCTACACCTTC,CASGQGDNYGYTF
TRBJ1-5,NA,NA,TRBV28,TGTGCCAGCAGTTTTCGTAGAGGTATTAGCAATCAGCCCCAGCATTTT,CASSFRRGISNQPQHF
TRBJ1-4,NA,NA,TRBV27,TGTGCCAGCAGTCCTTGGGTGGGGGCAACTAATGAAAAACTGTTTTTT,CASSPWVGATNEKLFF
TRBJ2-4,NA,NA,TRBV11-2,TGTGCCAGCAGCTTAGATCGAGGTATCTTAGCCAAAAACATTCAGTACTTC,CASSLDRGILAKNIQYF